This T cell receptor beta chain was recorded in a study of T cells in Graves' hyperthyroidism and ophthalmopathy. Study as a whole: Before any treatment, at initial diagnosis, peripheral blood was collected.

The CDR3 regions of TCR beta were amplified from RNA transcripts. First-round RT-PCR with HTBI primers amplified the TCR CDR3 region. Via MiXCR, TCRdb re-called the multiplex PCR reads, giving one row per CDR3 protein. The sample lists around 190,000 distinct CDR3 sequences; around 15% were seen once. J gave up 2 bases and V 5 bases, and 5 bases lay outside the gene matches. Germline lookup yields CDR1 SGHTA and CDR2 FQGTGA. CDR3 length: 15 residues. The sequence came from a woman aged 50 to 60 with Graves' hyperthyroidism. This chain links TRBV7-3 with TRBJ2-7; 11 bases fit TRBD2. The sequenced material came from blood. The CDR3 is CASSILAGDAYEQYF. The CDR3, as DNA: TGTGCCAGCAGCATACTAGCGGGGGATGCCTACGAGCAGTACTTC.